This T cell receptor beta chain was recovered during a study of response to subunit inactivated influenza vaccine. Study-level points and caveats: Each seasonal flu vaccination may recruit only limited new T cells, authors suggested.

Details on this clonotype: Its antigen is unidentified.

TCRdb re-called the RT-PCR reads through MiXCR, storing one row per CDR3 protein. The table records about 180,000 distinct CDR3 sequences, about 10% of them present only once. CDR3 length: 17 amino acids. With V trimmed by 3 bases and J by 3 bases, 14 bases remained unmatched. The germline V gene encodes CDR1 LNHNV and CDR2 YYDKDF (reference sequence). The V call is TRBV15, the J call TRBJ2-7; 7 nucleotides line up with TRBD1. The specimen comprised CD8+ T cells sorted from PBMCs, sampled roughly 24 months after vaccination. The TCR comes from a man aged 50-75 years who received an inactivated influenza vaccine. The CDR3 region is CATSRDDLAGGRYEQYF. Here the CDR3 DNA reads TGTGCCACCAGCAGGGACGACCTTGCAGGGGGTCGCTACGAGCAGTACTTC.